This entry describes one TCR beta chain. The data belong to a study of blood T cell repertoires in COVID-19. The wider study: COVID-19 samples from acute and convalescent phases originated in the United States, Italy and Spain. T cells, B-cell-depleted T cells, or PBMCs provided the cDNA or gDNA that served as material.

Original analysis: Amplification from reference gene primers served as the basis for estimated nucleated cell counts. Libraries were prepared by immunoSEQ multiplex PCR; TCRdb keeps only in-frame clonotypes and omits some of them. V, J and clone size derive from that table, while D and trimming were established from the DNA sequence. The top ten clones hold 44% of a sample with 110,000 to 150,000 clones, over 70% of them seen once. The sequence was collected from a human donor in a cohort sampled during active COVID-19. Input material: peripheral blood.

The CDR3 loop is CASSIDGTQNLGGYTF. The CDR3 bases are TGTGCCAGTAGTATAGACGGGACACAAAACCTTGGGGGCTACACCTTC. The J gene is TRBJ1-2, the V gene TRBV19, with D possibly matching TRBD1 (6 bases). This CDR3 comprises 16 residues. The germline V gene has CDR1 LNHDA and CDR2 SQIVND (reference sequence). Trimming removed 0 bases from V and 8 bases from J, with 19 bases in between. The full variable domain, rest sourced from reference TRBV19 and TRBJ1-2, is DGGITQSPKYLFRKEGQNVTLSCEQNLNHDAMYWYRQDPGQGLRLIYYSQIVNDFQKGDIAEGYSVSREKKESFPLTVTSAQKNPTAFYLCASSIDGTQNLGGYTFGSGTRLTVV.